This entry lists 12 T cell receptor beta chains sequenced from one sample in a study of tumor-infiltrating lymphocytes in primary liver carcinoma. Unsorted whole blood yielded blood RNA, and germline DNA was extracted as well. A constant-region primer served to make TCR beta cDNA from about 490 ng total RNA. Construction of TCR beta libraries relied on three successive nested multiplex PCR rounds employing slightly modified ARM-PCR. Amplification in the first two PCR rounds was performed using TRBV1-TRBV30 forward primers and a C-beta reverse primer for approximately 10 cycles each. TCRdb reanalysed the multiplex PCR reads using MiXCR and keeps one entry per CDR3 protein. The sample lists about 320,000 distinct CDR3 sequences; about 60% were seen once. The material sequenced was peripheral blood. These receptors came from a man in his forties or fifties with primary liver carcinoma and hepatitis B virus infection.

V usage is TRBV19 and J usage is TRBJ2-1, with TRBD2 matching over 9 bases. The CDR3 totals 17 residues. After removal of 0 bases from V and 6 bases from J, the junction contained 9 bases not matched to a gene. The V gene's germline CDR1 is LNHDA and CDR2 SQIVND (reference sequence). CDR3 sequence (DNA): TGTGCCAGTAGTATAGATCGTGTGGGACTAGCTTCCAATGAGCAGTTCTTC. Translating gives CASSIDRVGLASNEQFF.

This clonotype was counted at least ten times. The J gene is TRBJ2-7, the V gene TRBV10-3; no firm D call. The V end lost 3 bases, the J end lost 2 bases, and 8 bases lay between the germline ends. The germline V gene encodes CDR1 ENHRY and CDR2 SYGVKD. There are 13 residues in the CDR3. CDR3 residues: CAISDRATYEQYF. CDR3 coding DNA: TGTGCCATCAGTGATCGGGCAACCTACGAGCAGTACTTC.

This clonotype was found a few times. At one end the junction does not follow the germline gene, possibly because of a read error. This sequence joins TRBV11-2 and TRBJ2-1; D tentatively reads TRBD1 or TRBD2 (5 bases each). The CDR3 runs 14 residues. Germline values: CDR1 SGHAT, CDR2 FQNNGV. CDR3 residues: CTSSLQVAQGEQFF. The CDR3 nucleotides are TGTACCAGCAGCTTACAGGTAGCGCAGGGTGAGCAGTTCTTC.

A word on this clonotype: Germline and junction disagree at one end, which may indicate a read error. This chain joins TRBV11-1 and TRBJ2-1; D unresolved. Per germline, CDR1 SGHAT and CDR2 FQDESV (reference sequence). The CDR3 has 14 amino acids. The chain's CDR3 is CASSLFWPLNDQFF. The CDR3 coding sequence is TGTGCCAGTAGCTTATTTTGGCCACTCAATGATCAGTTCTTC.

Comments on this clonotype: A much bigger clone sits one base away, suggesting this may be a read error. The rearrangement links TRBV6-2 or TRBV6-3 to TRBJ1-2; D may be TRBD1 (6 bases). V shed 6 bases and J shed 5 bases, with 10 bases lying between them. Germline values: CDR1 MNHEY, CDR2 SVGEGT. This CDR3 is 12 amino acids long. The CDR3 DNA reads TGTGCCAGCAGCGAGGGGACATATGGCTACACCTTC. Translating gives CASSEGTYGYTF.

The chain joins TRBV24-1 to TRBJ1-2, with D unclear. Looked up from germline, CDR1 is KGHDR and CDR2 is SFDVKD. The CDR3 sequence is 16 residues long. Trimming removed 2 bases from V and 0 bases from J, with 12 bases in between. The CDR3 sequence: CATSDSRTTANYGYTF. For the CDR3, the DNA is TGTGCCACCAGTGATTCCAGAACTACCGCTAACTATGGCTACACCTTC.

This clonotype was observed a few times. This rearrangement joins TRBV7-9 to TRBJ2-7; D is undetermined. Trimming removed 0 bases from V and 5 bases from J, with 5 bases in between. Germline V CDR1 and CDR2: SEHNR, FQNEAQ (reference sequence). This CDR3 is built from 12 residues. The CDR3 bases are TGTGCCAGCAGCTTAGCGCTGAACGAGCAGTACTTC. Amino acid sequence: CASSLALNEQYF.

V and J are TRBV24-1 and TRBJ2-1; 10 bases are shared with TRBD1. Trimming at V came to 4 bases and at J to 5 bases, leaving 4 bases not matched to a gene. Germline CDR1 reads KGHDR; CDR2 reads SFDVKD. There are 15 residues in the CDR3. This CDR3 is CATSEPGTGDNEQFF. CDR3 DNA sequence: TGTGCCACCAGTGAGCCCGGGACAGGGGACAATGAGCAGTTCTTC.

With respect to this clonotype: This may arise from a read error, as a much more abundant clone is one base away. CDR3 DNA: TGTGTCAGCAGCCAAGAACGGGGGTTGAGCACTGAAGCTTTCTTT. Its translation is CVSSQERGLSTEAFF. The chain links TRBV4-2 to TRBJ1-1; tentative D call: TRBD1 (5 bases). The CDR3 covers 15 residues. Germline values: CDR1 LGHNA, CDR2 YNFKEQ.

About this clonotype itself: A clone one base away is much larger, so this may be a read error. The chain uses TRBV6-1 and TRBJ2-5; D remains unclear. Germline V gives CDR1 MNHNS, CDR2 SASEGT. This CDR3 has 14 residues. V lost 2 bases, J lost 4 bases, and 11 bases lay in between. The CDR3 nucleotides read TGTGCCAGCAGTGAATGGGTCGGCCGAGAGACCCAGTACTTC. Protein product: CASSEWVGRETQYF.

On this clonotype: The junction departs from germline at one end; a sequencing error may be responsible. The chain uses TRBV5-1 and TRBJ2-3; 11 bases map to TRBD2. Germline-derived CDR1 and CDR2 are SGHRS and YFSETQ. The CDR3 contains 17 residues. DNA for the CDR3: TGCGCCAGCAACTTGGATCTAGCGGGAGGCCTCGCAGATACGCAGTATTTT. It translates to CASNLDLAGGLADTQYF.

Concerning this clonotype: This may arise from a read error, as a much more abundant clone is one base away. The chain carries TRBV12-3 or TRBV12-4 and TRBJ2-5; possibly TRBD2 for D (6 bases). The CDR3 has 13 residues. V was cut by 2 bases and J by 10 bases, with 14 bases left in between. The CDR3 DNA follows: TGTGCCAGCAGTTTATCTAGCGTCGGGATCCAGTACTTC. Translation: CASSLSSVGIQYF.